The next 32 T cell receptor beta chains were all read from a single sample in a study of Graves' ophthalmopathy and Graves' hyperthyroidism. RNA transcripts yielded amplified TCR beta CDR3 regions. RT-PCR was first run with HTBI primers, then multiplex PCR in a second round. TCRdb independently ran MiXCR on the multiplex PCR reads; one entry per CDR3 protein. The table has roughly 400,000 distinct CDR3 sequences, 18% seen once. What was sequenced was peripheral blood. The receptors derive from a woman younger than 35 with Graves' ophthalmopathy.

A note on this clonotype: This may stem from a read error, because a much larger clone lies one nucleotide away. This rearrangement joins TRBV12-3 or TRBV12-4 to TRBJ1-1, with TRBD1 matching 8 bases. The CDR3 contains 13 residues. The trim removed 1 base at V and 6 bases at J, leaving 1 base unmatched. CDR3 sequence (DNA): TGTGCCAGCAGTTTAGAGACAGGGGCTGAAGCTTTCTTT. Its translation: CASSLETGAEAFF.

The rearrangement joins TRBV27 to TRBJ1-2; 7 bases are a match to TRBD1. The V gene's germline CDR1 is MNHEY and CDR2 SMNVEV (reference sequence). CDR3 length equals 14 residues. The ends lost 3 bases at V and 4 bases at J; junction bases unmatched: 5. The CDR3 loop is CASSFKGASYGYTF. The CDR3 DNA follows: TGTGCCAGCAGTTTTAAGGGGGCAAGCTATGGCTACACCTTC.

Many counts were recorded for this clonotype. The genes are TRBV12-3 or TRBV12-4 and TRBJ1-5; D is unresolved. The CDR3 has 18 amino acids. The V end was cut by 2 bases, the J end by 4 bases, with 21 bases between. The CDR3 is CASSLLGLRRGPNQPQHF. DNA of the CDR3: TGTGCCAGCAGTTTATTAGGGCTTCGGCGCGGCCCTAATCAGCCCCAGCATTTT.

This clonotype was counted at least ten times. The rearrangement joins TRBV24-1 to TRBJ1-2; D is ambiguous. The V gene lost 5 bases and the J gene lost 5 bases, with 11 bases spanning the gap. From germline, CDR1 is KGHDR and CDR2 SFDVKD. The CDR3 is 13 residues long. As DNA, the CDR3 is TGTGCCACCAGTGGAGGGTTCGCGTATGGCTACACCTTC. This gives the protein CATSGGFAYGYTF.

This clonotype was recorded many times. V usage is TRBV6-2 or TRBV6-3 and J usage is TRBJ2-7; D remains unclear. Trimming cost V 10 bases and J 2 bases, with 15 bases left between them. There are 13 residues in the CDR3. CDR1 MNHEY and CDR2 SVGEGT come from the germline V gene. Written as DNA, the CDR3 is TGTGCCACCTTGTATTCTACAGCCTACGAGCAGTACTTC. This encodes CATLYSTAYEQYF.

In this sample, this clonotype turned up many times. This CDR3 reads CATGRDRGNTEAFF. CDR3 nucleotides: TGTGCCACCGGGAGGGACAGGGGGAACACTGAAGCTTTCTTT. The chain uses TRBV24-1 and TRBJ1-1, with TRBD1 matching over 10 bases. The germline V gene has CDR1 KGHDR and CDR2 SFDVKD. The CDR3 runs 14 residues. V was pared by 9 bases and J by 1 base, with 4 bases of the junction left unmatched.

This clonotype has at least ten counts. V usage is TRBV12-5 and J usage is TRBJ2-2; a possible D gene is TRBD1 (6 bases). Trimming cost V 1 base and J 0 bases, with 9 bases left between them. The germline CDR1 and CDR2 sequences are LGHNT and FRNRAP. This CDR3 has 16 amino acids. For the CDR3, the DNA is TGTGCTAGTGGTTTGGCAGGGGTAACGAACACCGGGGAGCTGTTTTTT. Translating gives CASGLAGVTNTGELFF.

There are many counts of this clonotype. In DNA form, the CDR3 reads TGTGCCAGCAGTCAATTTCGGGGTGCTCAACCTTTGGAGTACTTC. This translates into CASSQFRGAQPLEYF. J is TRBJ2-4 and V is TRBV7-9; tentatively, D is TRBD2 (5 bases). The CDR3 has 15 amino acids. Germline lookup yields CDR1 SEHNR and CDR2 FQNEAQ (reference sequence). Trimming took 6 bases from V and 14 from J, leaving 26 bases between them.

In its sample, this clonotype ranks as medium-sized. The gene calls are TRBV28 and TRBJ2-7; possible D gene TRBD2, 5 bases. The CDR3 has 14 residues. Germline V CDR1 and CDR2: MDHEN, SYDVKM. V was trimmed by 8 bases and J by 2 bases, leaving 16 bases between them. CDR3 in amino acids: CASSLLGIAYEQYF. The CDR3 DNA follows: TGTGCCAGCTCCCTCCTCGGGATCGCCTACGAGCAGTACTTC. Variable domain in full (rest from reference TRBV28 and TRBJ2-7): DVKVTQSSRYLVKRTGEKVFLECVQDMDHENMFWYRQDPGLGLRLIYFSYDVKMKEKGDIPEGYSVSREKKERFSLILESASTNQTSMYLCASSLLGIAYEQYFGPGTRLTVT.

The J gene is TRBJ1-5, the V gene TRBV12-3 or TRBV12-4, with D possibly TRBD1 on 6 matching bases. V shed 5 bases and J shed 4 bases, with 18 bases lying between them. The CDR3 extends over 16 amino acids. Here the CDR3 DNA reads TGTGCCAGCAGTGATAGGGACACCGGACAAAATCAGCCCCAGCATTTT. Encoded protein: CASSDRDTGQNQPQHF.

This clonotype was found many times. CDR3 sequence (DNA): TGCAGCGGAGGGGCAGCAATGAACACTGAAGCTTTCTTT. Translation gives CSGGAAMNTEAFF. J is TRBJ1-1 and V is TRBV29-1; weak D call: TRBD1 (5 bases). V was cut by 7 bases and J by 0 bases, with 12 bases left in between. The germline V gene has CDR1 SQVTM and CDR2 ANQGSEA. CDR3 length: 13 amino acids.

This clonotype was seen ten or more times. The junction does not match germline at one end; this may be a read error. The J gene is TRBJ2-5, the V gene TRBV12-3 or TRBV12-4; D perhaps matches TRBD2 (6 bases). The CDR3 is 13 residues long. The CDR3 DNA reads as TGTGCCAGCAGTTTCTGGGGGGAGGAGACCCAATACTTC. Its protein is CASSFWGEETQYF.

This clonotype was recorded many times. The rearrangement uses TRBV7-9 and TRBJ1-1, with TRBD1 identical over 7 bases. The CDR3 runs 14 residues. Germline lookup yields CDR1 SEHNR and CDR2 FQNEAQ (reference sequence). Trimming cost V 5 bases and J 3 bases; bases outside gene matches: 6. The CDR3 reads CASSPDRSYTEAFF. For the CDR3, the DNA is TGTGCCAGCAGCCCGGACAGGAGTTACACTGAAGCTTTCTTT.

This chain joins TRBV24-1 and TRBJ2-7; 7 nucleotides match TRBD2. Germline values: CDR1 KGHDR, CDR2 SFDVKD. The V gene end was trimmed by 2 bases and the J gene end by 1 base; junction bases not matched to a gene: 4. The CDR3 is 15 amino acids. The CDR3: CATSDSSGSSYEQYF. DNA for the CDR3: TGTGCCACCAGTGATTCTAGCGGTTCATCCTACGAGCAGTACTTC.

V usage is TRBV10-3 and J usage is TRBJ2-7; tentatively, D is TRBD1 (5 bases). CDR1 is ENHRY and CDR2 is SYGVKD in the germline V gene. The CDR3 has 16 amino acids. V lost 6 bases and J lost 6, with 24 bases in between. In DNA, the CDR3 is TGTGCCATCAGCACTGAACAGGACCCTTTCATACGCGAGCAGTACTTC. This gives the protein CAISTEQDPFIREQYF.

This clonotype was counted at least ten times. This chain joins TRBV3-1 and TRBJ2-7, with unresolved D. The CDR3 runs 16 residues. Germline CDR1 LGHDT, CDR2 YNNKEL (reference sequence). The V end lost 0 bases, the J end lost 1 base, and 13 bases lay between the germline ends. CDR3 in DNA: TGTGCCAGCAGCCAAGACGCGATTACTGGGTCCTACGAGCAGTACTTC. Translation: CASSQDAITGSYEQYF.

The gene calls are TRBV7-8 and TRBJ1-2, with D possibly matching TRBD1 (5 bases). Germline lookup yields CDR1 SGHVS and CDR2 FQNEAQ. V lost 5 bases to trimming and J lost 3 bases, with 10 bases between them. This CDR3 spans 13 amino acids. CDR3 protein: CASSAETDYGYTF. The DNA for the CDR3 is TGTGCCAGCAGCGCCGAGACAGACTATGGCTACACCTTC.

This clonotype occurred a few times. The chain has TRBV4-1 and TRBJ1-3, with D perhaps matching TRBD1 (6 bases). Germline V gives CDR1 MGHRA, CDR2 YSYEKL. The CDR3 totals 15 residues. V was trimmed by 1 base and J by 1 base, leaving 8 bases between them. CDR3 sequence reads: CASSQGGASGNTIYF. The DNA of the CDR3 is TGCGCCAGCAGCCAAGGGGGGGCATCTGGAAACACCATATATTTT.

The chain joins TRBV6-1 to TRBJ1-5; 7 bases align to TRBD1. V gave up 6 bases and J gave up 0 bases; unmatched junction bases: 8. Looked up from germline, CDR1 is MNHNS and CDR2 is SASEGT. The CDR3 has 16 amino acids. The CDR3 sequence is CASSRDRSYSNQPQHF. The CDR3 region has the DNA TGTGCCAGCAGCCGGGACAGATCCTATAGCAATCAGCCCCAGCATTTT.

This clonotype was found many times. In DNA, the CDR3 is TGCGCCAGCAGCCAAGGGACAGGAAATTCACCCCTCCACTTT. Protein: CASSQGTGNSPLHF. The genes are TRBV4-3 and TRBJ1-6, with TRBD1 identical over 7 bases. The trim removed 1 base at V and 7 bases at J, leaving 1 base unmatched. CDR1 LGHNA and CDR2 YSLEER come from the germline V gene. The CDR3 consists of 14 residues.

This clonotype was recorded many times. The gene calls are TRBV28 and TRBJ1-1; TRBD1 matches 10 bases. CDR1 is MDHEN, CDR2 SYDVKM, per germline. The CDR3 is 16 residues long. V trimming: 7 bases; J trimming: 4 bases; junction bases outside the gene matches: 12. CDR3 sequence reads: CASNWKAGTGATEAFF. The CDR3 coding sequence is TGTGCCAGCAATTGGAAGGCGGGGACAGGGGCCACTGAAGCTTTCTTT.

This clonotype was detected a few times. The chain is built from TRBV20-1 and TRBJ1-1, with 10 bases aligning to TRBD1. With V trimmed by 4 bases and J by 6 bases, 8 bases remained unmatched. Germline assignment: CDR1 DFQATT and CDR2 SNEGSKA (reference sequence). The CDR3 runs 14 residues. This CDR3 reads CSAMGQGFDPEAFF. DNA for the CDR3: TGCAGTGCTATGGGACAGGGGTTTGACCCTGAAGCTTTCTTT.

This clonotype came up many times. The chain is built from TRBV7-9 and TRBJ1-1; D is ambiguous. Trimming removed 5 bases at V and 11 bases at J, with 18 bases between. Germline loops: CDR1 SEHNR, CDR2 FQNEAQ (reference sequence). The CDR3 length is 13 residues. CDR3 loop: CASSHTMEWVAFF. CDR3 bases: TGTGCCAGCAGCCATACTATGGAGTGGGTCGCTTTCTTT.

This clonotype was found many times. The rearrangement uses TRBV6-5 and TRBJ1-6; D perhaps matches TRBD1 (5 bases). Trimming cost V 5 bases and J 9 bases, with 14 bases left between them. CDR1 MNHEY and CDR2 SVGAGI come from the germline V gene. The CDR3 has 14 residues. CDR3 in DNA: TGTGCCAGCAGTCAGGGACGATTGGGTTCACCCCTCCACTTT. Amino acids: CASSQGRLGSPLHF.

This clonotype has at least ten counts. V usage is TRBV24-1 and J usage is TRBJ2-5; D is possibly TRBD2 (7 bases). Germline V gene sequence: CDR1 KGHDR, CDR2 SFDVKD. The CDR3 consists of 15 residues. Trimming pared 0 bases from V and 3 bases from J, leaving 10 bases between. The CDR3 spells CATSDLSGGKETQYF. CDR3 bases: TGTGCCACCAGTGATTTGTCGGGGGGCAAAGAGACCCAGTACTTC.

In this sample, this clonotype turned up many times. CDR3: CASSEAGNYGYTF. CDR3 coding DNA: TGTGCCAGCAGTGAGGCAGGGAACTATGGCTACACCTTC. This sequence joins TRBV2 and TRBJ1-2; possible D gene TRBD1, 5 bases. The CDR3 has 13 amino acids. Germline CDR1 and CDR2: SNHLY and FYNNEI. V gave up 3 bases and J gave up 2 bases, with 7 bases separating them.

This clonotype was detected many times. The chain uses TRBV25-1 and TRBJ2-7, with D unclear. The CDR3 consists of 11 residues. V was clipped by 4 bases and J by 8 bases, with 9 bases between them. Per germline, CDR1 MGHDK and CDR2 SYGVNS. The CDR3: CASSALNQQYF. The CDR3 region has the DNA TGTGCCAGCAGTGCACTAAACCAGCAGTACTTC.

This clonotype was recorded many times. This rearrangement joins TRBV20-1 to TRBJ1-5, with D hard to call. Germline CDR1 and CDR2: DFQATT and SNEGSKA (reference sequence). This CDR3 has 10 amino acids. Trimming removed 5 bases at V and 11 bases at J, with 10 bases between. In DNA, the CDR3 is TGCAGTGCTGTCCACATCGCCCAGCATTTT. It codes for CSAVHIAQHF.

The chain has TRBV6-2 or TRBV6-3 and TRBJ2-5; 15 nucleotides agree with TRBD2. J gave up 1 base and V 5 bases, and 2 bases lay outside the gene matches. Germline V CDR1 and CDR2: MNHEY, SVGEGT. The CDR3 runs to 16 residues. CDR3 region: CASSTGLAGGQETQYF. The CDR3 DNA follows: TGTGCCAGCAGTACGGGACTAGCGGGAGGCCAAGAGACCCAGTACTTC.

Many counts were recorded for this clonotype. The chain recombines TRBV20-1 with TRBJ2-4; a possible D gene is TRBD1 (6 bases). Germline-derived CDR1 and CDR2 are DFQATT and SNEGSKA (reference sequence). The CDR3 runs to 15 residues. Trimming left V 5 bases short and J 4 bases short, with 18 bases between. CDR3 coding DNA: TGCAGTGCTCGTATTTTGAAGGGGGAGAAAAACATTCAGTACTTC. Amino acids: CSARILKGEKNIQYF.

This clonotype was recorded at least ten times. The V and J genes are TRBV28 and TRBJ2-5; D is ambiguous. This CDR3 has 13 amino acids. Trimming removed 4 bases at V and 4 bases at J, with 10 bases between. Germline V gives CDR1 MDHEN, CDR2 SYDVKM. CDR3 in amino acids: CASSSTWGETQYF. The CDR3 DNA is TGTGCCAGCAGTTCTACGTGGGGAGAGACCCAGTACTTC.

This clonotype was recorded many times. The chain joins TRBV28 to TRBJ1-1; 11 positions match TRBD1. CDR1 is MDHEN, CDR2 SYDVKM, per germline. The CDR3 has 15 amino acids. V gave up 10 bases and J gave up 4 bases; unmatched junction bases: 11. In nucleotides, the CDR3 is TGTGCCACCACTGGACAGGGGGCGCCGGGCACTGAAGCTTTCTTT. Translation gives CATTGQGAPGTEAFF. Based on the CDR3 plus reference TRBV28 and TRBJ1-1, the full variable domain is DVKVTQSSRYLVKRTGEKVFLECVQDMDHENMFWYRQDPGLGLRLIYFSYDVKMKEKGDIPEGYSVSREKKERFSLILESASTNQTSMYLCATTGQGAPGTEAFFGQGTRLTVV.